This T cell receptor (beta chain) was sequenced in a study of T cells after posttransplantation cyclophosphamide. Study observations and caveats: Tissue-infiltrating T cells from skin or gut overlapped little with blood T cells. Later blood repertoires were often dominated by clones from the donor CD8+ memory compartment.

This related bone marrow graft donor gave peripheral blood on the day of marrow donation. Germline lookup yields CDR1 SGHKS and CDR2 YYEKEE (reference sequence). The V end lost 0 bases, the J end lost 0 bases, and 22 bases lay between the germline ends. The CDR3 length is 20 residues. This clone was picked up many times. The antigen is not known. Clones were read by immunoSEQ multiplex PCR, and TCRdb kept only the in-frame ones, dropping some. The sample lists some 40,000 clones, none appearing once, the ten largest making up about 6.4%. The sequenced sample consisted of PBMCs. The TCR comes from a man under 40 in good health and a related stem cell transplant donor. The V and J genes are TRBV5-5 and TRBJ1-5; maybe TRBD1 (5 bases). The CDR3 is CASSLEGLRTPFNSNQPQHF. The CDR3 DNA reads as TGTGCCAGCAGCTTGGAAGGGTTAAGGACACCATTTAATAGCAATCAGCCCCAGCATTTT.